The 25 T cell receptor beta chains reported below all come from one sample, sequenced in a study of T-cell reconstitution after alpha-beta-depleted transplantation in children. Unique molecular identifiers were incorporated into the prepared TCRbeta library. TCRdb ran MiXCR on the PCR reads and lists one entry per CDR3 protein. This table holds fewer than 400,000 distinct CDR3 sequences, 20% found once. This sample comprised PBMCs from the stem cell graft donor, obtained from the stem cell graft. The receptors were sampled from a human donor who donated a stem cell graft to a child with acute myeloid leukemia.

This sequence joins TRBV6-2 or TRBV6-3 and TRBJ2-1, with D uncertain. The ends were cut back, 4 bases at V and 5 bases at J, with 18 bases in the middle. Germline CDR1 is MNHEY and CDR2 is SVGEGT. The CDR3 spans 16 residues. CDR3 sequence (DNA): TGTGCCAGCAGTTCCTCGCTCCTCGGACGGAACAATGAGCAGTTCTTC. This gives the protein CASSSSLLGRNNEQFF.

This clonotype occurred a few times. The chain carries TRBV24-1 and TRBJ2-1; 11 positions match TRBD2. The CDR3 totals 16 residues. CDR1 and CDR2 from the germline V gene are KGHDR and SFDVKD. Trimming at V came to 4 bases and at J to 5 bases, leaving 6 bases not matched to a gene. In DNA, the CDR3 is TGTGCCACCAGTGAACGACTAGCGGGATTCCACAATGAGCAGTTCTTC. Protein: CATSERLAGFHNEQFF.

Only a few counts were recorded for this clonotype. An end of the junction differs from the germline gene, which may be a read error. The V and J genes are TRBV5-1 and TRBJ2-1, with 13 bases matching TRBD2. The length of the CDR3 is 16 residues. Germline lookup yields CDR1 SGHRS and CDR2 YFSETQ. As DNA, the CDR3 is TGCGCCAGCAGCTTGGGGACTAGCGGGAGAAAATTGTCGAGGTGTTTC. The encoded protein is CASSLGTSGRKLSRCF. Together with reference TRBV5-1 and TRBJ2-1, the CDR3 gives the full variable domain: KAGVTQTPRYLIKTRGQQVTLSCSPISGHRSVSWYQQTPGQGLQFLFEYFSETQRNKGNFPGRFSGRQFSNSRSEMNVSTLELGDSALYLCASSLGTSGRKLSRCFGPGTRLTVL.

The CDR3 DNA is TGCGCCAGCAGGGTAGCGGGAAACTCCTACAATGAGCAGTTCTTC. Its protein is CASRVAGNSYNEQFF. J is TRBJ2-1 and V is TRBV5-1; 8 positions agree with TRBD2. The CDR3 length is 15 residues. The V segment lost 5 bases and the J segment 0 bases; nucleotides outside the gene matches: 4. Germline CDR1 is SGHRS and CDR2 is YFSETQ.

The chain recombines TRBV6-1 with TRBJ2-7; D may be TRBD1 (6 bases). V gave up 8 bases and J gave up 5 bases, with 22 bases separating them. The V gene's germline CDR1 is MNHNS and CDR2 SASEGT. This CDR3 comprises 15 residues. The CDR3 DNA sequence: TGTGCCAGCTGTATGAGTCAGGGGAGTCGAGACGAGCAGTACTTC. Translation: CASCMSQGSRDEQYF.

This clonotype was detected a few times. The gene calls are TRBV28 and TRBJ1-2; the D is unclear. Trimming pared 7 bases from V and 4 bases from J, leaving 16 bases between. This CDR3 is built from 14 residues. The germline V gene has CDR1 MDHEN and CDR2 SYDVKM. CDR3 DNA: TGTGCCAGCACCCTCACTACGGTCCGCTATGGCTACACCTTC. It codes for CASTLTTVRYGYTF.

The chain couples TRBV28 to TRBJ2-7; 8 bases agree with TRBD2. The CDR3 has 15 residues. V trimming: 5 bases; J trimming: 2 bases; junction bases outside the gene matches: 8. CDR1 and CDR2 from the germline V gene are MDHEN and SYDVKM. The CDR3 is CASSRGRTKAYEQYF. In DNA, the CDR3 is TGTGCCAGCAGTCGCGGGAGGACTAAAGCCTACGAGCAGTACTTC.

This chain uses TRBV28 with TRBJ2-1; TRBD2 agrees at 8 bases. CDR3 length equals 17 residues. Germline CDR1 is MDHEN and CDR2 is SYDVKM. V lost 5 bases, J lost 2 bases, and 11 bases stayed unmatched. In DNA form, the CDR3 reads TGTGCCAGCAGTATCCCAAGACTAGCGAGGACCTACAATGAGCAGTTCTTC. Translation gives CASSIPRLARTYNEQFF.

This clonotype came up a few times. This chain uses TRBV25-1 with TRBJ2-7; D possibly corresponds to TRBD2 (6 bases). The CDR3 totals 15 residues. Germline V lookup: CDR1 MGHDK, CDR2 SYGVNS. V shed 4 bases and J shed 7 bases, with 20 bases lying between them. The CDR3 protein is CASSVSSGTAREQYF. The CDR3 region has the DNA TGTGCCAGCAGTGTATCTTCCGGGACTGCGAGAGAGCAGTACTTC.

The rearrangement joins TRBV20-1 to TRBJ2-7; a possible D gene is TRBD1 (6 bases). V was cut by 3 bases and J by 0 bases, with 18 bases left in between. Germline-derived CDR1 and CDR2 are DFQATT and SNEGSKA (reference sequence). There are 16 residues in the CDR3. DNA of the CDR3: TGCAGTGCTAGGGTCCCGACAGGACGTAACTCCTACGAGCAGTACTTC. Translated: CSARVPTGRNSYEQYF.

The rearrangement links TRBV9 to TRBJ2-7; 11 bases match TRBD2. The germline V gene encodes CDR1 SGDLS and CDR2 YYNGEE. Trimming cost V 0 bases and J 13 bases; bases outside gene matches: 6. This CDR3 comprises 13 residues. CDR3 residues: CASSVALAGGVYF. CDR3 nucleotide sequence: TGTGCCAGCAGCGTAGCGCTAGCGGGAGGCGTCTACTTC.

This clonotype has only a few counts. The chain carries TRBV7-2 and TRBJ2-7; D unclear. CDR3 size: 14 residues. V was trimmed by 1 base and J by 3 bases, leaving 10 bases between them. Germline CDR1 reads SGHTA; CDR2 reads FQGNSA. CDR3 loop: CASSLVSQSYEQYF. CDR3 nucleotide sequence: TGTGCCAGCAGCTTAGTCAGTCAGAGCTACGAGCAGTACTTC.

Ten or more counts support this clonotype. This chain connects TRBV20-1 to TRBJ2-7, with 12 bases lining up with TRBD2. Germline lookup yields CDR1 DFQATT and CDR2 SNEGSKA (reference sequence). V was clipped by 8 bases and J by 5 bases; unmatched bases: 7. The CDR3 is 13 amino acids. CDR3: CSYSRLAGDEQYF. DNA for the CDR3: TGCAGTTATTCGAGACTAGCGGGAGACGAGCAGTACTTC.

This clonotype was detected only a few times. The chain employs TRBV7-2 and TRBJ2-7; TRBD2 matches 12 bases. After removal of 5 bases from V and 5 bases from J, the junction contained 7 bases not matched to a gene. Germline CDR1 and CDR2: SGHTA and FQGNSA. The CDR3 runs 15 residues. Written as DNA, the CDR3 is TGTGCCAGCAGCCTCGGACTAGCGGGAATCCACGAGCAGTACTTC. This encodes CASSLGLAGIHEQYF. The whole variable domain, filled in from reference TRBV7-2 and TRBJ2-7, reads GAGVSQSPSNKVTEKGKDVELRCDPISGHTALYWYRQSLGQGLEFLIYFQGNSAPDKSGLPSDRFSAERTGGSVSTLTIQRTQQEDSAVYLCASSLGLAGIHEQYFGPGTRLTVT.

This clonotype was recorded many times. The gene calls are TRBV12-3 or TRBV12-4 and TRBJ2-5, with D possibly being TRBD2 (5 bases). The V end was cut by 4 bases, the J end by 6 bases, with 18 bases between. The CDR3 has 15 residues. The CDR3 DNA reads TGTGCCAGCAGTTCCAACTACGGGGTGCAGAAGACCCAGTACTTC. Its protein product is CASSSNYGVQKTQYF.

The sample holds many counts of this clonotype. The chain combines TRBV15 with TRBJ2-7; D is perhaps TRBD1 or TRBD2 (5 bases each). Trimming removed 0 bases at V and 0 bases at J, with 9 bases between. The CDR3 sequence is 15 residues long. Germline assignment: CDR1 LNHNV and CDR2 YYDKDF (reference sequence). CDR3 DNA: TGTGCCACCAGCAGAGATTTGAGGGGCTCCTACGAGCAGTACTTC. Amino acid sequence: CATSRDLRGSYEQYF.

This clonotype was observed a handful of times. The V and J genes are TRBV7-3 and TRBJ2-2; D ambiguous. This CDR3 contains 13 residues. Germline lookup yields CDR1 SGHTA and CDR2 FQGTGA. V lost 5 bases and J lost 7, with 11 bases in between. CDR3 bases: TGTGCCAGCAGCCCCTGGTCGGACGGGGAGCTGTTTTTT. This encodes CASSPWSDGELFF.

The CDR3 DNA sequence: TGTGCCAGCAGTTTCCAGCCGGGACCCCACAATGAGCAGTTCTTC. This translates into CASSFQPGPHNEQFF. The V call is TRBV28, the J call TRBJ2-1, with D perhaps TRBD1 or TRBD2 (5 bases each). Looked up from germline, CDR1 is MDHEN and CDR2 is SYDVKM. V lost 3 bases, J lost 5 bases, and 14 bases lay in between. The CDR3 consists of 15 residues.

The chain is built from TRBV15 and TRBJ1-3; D gene ambiguous. Germline V gene sequence: CDR1 LNHNV, CDR2 YYDKDF (reference sequence). V gave up 1 base and J gave up 0 bases, with 7 bases separating them. The CDR3 length is 15 residues. The CDR3 sequence is CATSRGSLSGNTIYF. The CDR3 bases are TGTGCCACCAGCAGAGGATCCCTCTCTGGAAACACCATATATTTT.

The chain couples TRBV5-1 to TRBJ2-3; no reliable D call. Germline CDR1 SGHRS, CDR2 YFSETQ. V was pared by 4 bases and J by 8 bases, with 23 bases between. There are 16 residues in the CDR3. CDR3 nucleotides: TGCGCCAGCAGCCCATCGGGTCGCCCCCAGAAGGGTACGCAGTATTTT. Amino acids: CASSPSGRPQKGTQYF.

This clonotype was seen a few times. This chain joins TRBV10-3 and TRBJ2-3; 8 bases align to TRBD2. V was pared by 4 bases and J by 3 bases, with 6 bases of the junction left unmatched. The germline V gene encodes CDR1 ENHRY and CDR2 SYGVKD. This CDR3 is 15 amino acids long. The CDR3 sequence is CAISGGLVGTDTQYF. CDR3 sequence (DNA): TGTGCCATCAGTGGGGGACTAGTTGGTACAGATACGCAGTATTTT.

This clonotype was found a few times. The chain uses TRBV29-1 and TRBJ1-2, with D maybe TRBD1 (5 bases). From germline, CDR1 is SQVTM and CDR2 ANQGSEA. CDR3 length: 12 residues. Deletions cut 1 base from V and 7 bases from J, with 10 bases between. The CDR3 spells CSVEGGYGGYTF. The CDR3 region has the DNA TGCAGCGTTGAAGGGGGGTACGGTGGCTACACCTTC.

The chain employs TRBV12-3 or TRBV12-4 and TRBJ2-1; weak D call: TRBD1 (5 bases). The CDR3 spans 14 residues. V gave up 2 bases and J gave up 15 bases, with 20 bases separating them. The CDR3 sequence: CASSLKGQGEWSFF. In DNA, the CDR3 is TGTGCCAGCAGTTTAAAAGGTCAGGGCGAATGGTCGTTCTTC.

Here the CDR3 DNA reads TGTGCCAGCATGGTCCAGGGGAGAAGGGATACGCAGTATTTT. As protein: CASMVQGRRDTQYF. The rearrangement joins TRBV12-3 or TRBV12-4 to TRBJ2-3; D is perhaps TRBD1 (6 bases). V gave up 7 bases and J gave up 6 bases, with 17 bases separating them. The CDR3 has 14 amino acids.

The rearrangement links TRBV7-2 to TRBJ2-7; D may match TRBD1 or TRBD2 (6 bases each). CDR3 length: 14 amino acids. The V end lost 5 bases, the J end lost 6 bases, and 17 bases lay between the germline ends. Germline V lookup: CDR1 SGHTA, CDR2 FQGNSA. CDR3 DNA: TGTGCCAGCAGCCGGGACCAAGGGGGGCTCGAGCAGTACTTC. Translating gives CASSRDQGGLEQYF.